What follows describes a single T cell receptor (beta chain). This record comes from a study of blood T cell repertoires in COVID-19. Recovery meant two consecutive negative NP/OP PCR tests, professional clearance, or resolved symptoms. Losses at the gene ends were 5 bases for V and 10 bases for J; bases not matched to a gene: 17. This CDR3 spans 17 amino acids. The germline V gene encodes CDR1 LGHNT and CDR2 FRNRAP. Profiled with immunoSEQ multiplex PCR; TCRdb holds only in-frame clones, not every one. The table includes about 480,000 clones, 80% to 90% detected once. The chain has TRBV12-5 and TRBJ1-6; TRBD1 agrees at 7 bases. The TCR comes from a woman aged 55 to 70 who had recovered from COVID-19. Material for sequencing was PBMCs or T cells enriched from blood (not recorded which). Here the CDR3 DNA reads TGTGCTAGTGGTCTCCGGGACAGCTGGGTGAGTGGATCACCCCTCCACTTT. It encodes CASGLRDSWVSGSPLHF.